This T cell receptor (beta chain) was recovered during a study of blood T cell repertoires in COVID-19. Study overall: There were acute and convalescent COVID-19 samples, and they came from the United States, Italy and Spain.

In terms of age and location, participants ranged from about 18 to 89 years and lived in 24 US areas. This CDR3 spans 17 amino acids. Trimming removed 2 bases from V and 0 bases from J; junction bases left unmatched: 9. Germline CDR1 and CDR2: SNHLY and FYNNEI. Per the original methods: Amplified reference gene primers provided the basis for estimating nucleated cell counts. TCRdb keeps only in-frame clones here, not all; method: immunoSEQ multiplex PCR. From that table come the V and J calls and clone size; the DNA was used to work out D and trimming. The data show 200,000 or so clones, about 80% seen once.

The TCR comes from a woman between 40 and 50 years old with acute COVID-19. Material: PBMCs or T cells enriched from blood (not recorded which). The genes are TRBV2 and TRBJ2-5; TRBD2 matches 7 bases. The CDR3: CASSETLGGGNQETQYF. For the CDR3, the DNA is TGTGCCAGCAGTGAAACCTTAGGCGGGGGTAACCAAGAGACCCAGTACTTC.